The 26 T cell receptor beta chains below come from one sample, sequenced in a study of vaccination and CD4 T cells after COVID-19. No antigen has been assigned to these receptors. Sequencing of cultured CD4+ T cell DNA used the Oncomine TCR Beta short-read assay. TCRdb re-derived calls from the PCR reads in MiXCR, one entry per CDR3 protein. The table includes about 30,000 distinct CDR3 sequences, roughly 38% detected once. Time point here: late sampling 161 to 241 days after vaccination in three convalescent patients. The treatment here: 10-day PBMC culture with coronavirus spike peptide pools or control peptides (ViraFEST assay). The sample here was CD4+ T cells from blood, cultured in vitro, taken about 7 months after SARS-CoV-2 vaccination. The receptor set was obtained from a human donor who had recovered from COVID-19.

The V call is TRBV7-9, the J call TRBJ1-2; 8 bases match TRBD1. The CDR3 consists of 14 residues. Germline CDR1 SEHNR, CDR2 FQNEAQ (reference sequence). The V and J ends lost 8 bases and 6 bases, in that order; junction bases with no gene match: 11. Written as DNA, the CDR3 is TGTGCCAGCCTCCCGACAGGGGCGCAGGATGGCTACACCTTC. It encodes CASLPTGAQDGYTF.

This chain connects TRBV5-4 to TRBJ2-3; D unclear. Germline lookup yields CDR1 SGHNT and CDR2 YYREEE (reference sequence). This CDR3 has 14 amino acids. Deletions cut 0 bases from V and 0 bases from J, with 5 bases between. The CDR3 region is CASSLGWSTDTQYF. CDR3 nucleotides: TGTGCCAGCAGCTTGGGGTGGAGCACAGATACGCAGTATTTT.

This clonotype was detected only a few times. V gene TRBV5-4 combines with J gene TRBJ2-1; D not resolved. Between the trimmed V and J ends, which lost 0 bases and 7 bases, there was a span of 8 bases. CDR1 and CDR2 (germline): SGHNT, YYREEE (reference sequence). CDR3 length equals 13 residues. The CDR3 sequence is CASSLVNENEQFF. Here the CDR3 DNA reads TGTGCCAGCAGCTTGGTGAATGAAAATGAGCAGTTCTTC.

The rearrangement links TRBV20-1 to TRBJ1-1; the match to TRBD1 covers 9 bases. With V trimmed by 6 bases and J by 1 base, 6 bases remained unmatched. The length of the CDR3 is 14 residues. Germline V gene data show CDR1 as DFQATT and CDR2 as SNEGSKA (reference sequence). CDR3 DNA: TGCAGTGCCAATCCGGGACAGGGGAACACTGAAGCTTTCTTT. Translating it yields CSANPGQGNTEAFF.

The rearrangement joins TRBV20-1 to TRBJ1-6; D gene ambiguous. There are 13 residues in the CDR3. The V and J ends lost 3 bases and 5 bases respectively, with 8 bases between them. CDR1 and CDR2 from the germline V gene are DFQATT and SNEGSKA (reference sequence). CDR3 amino acids: CSASPPNNSPLHF. In DNA form, the CDR3 reads TGCAGTGCTAGCCCTCCTAATAATTCACCCCTCCACTTT.

Points on this clonotype: The junction and the germline gene differ at one end; a read error may be behind it. The chain has TRBV5-4 and TRBJ2-1; D is perhaps TRBD1 or TRBD2 (5 bases each). The CDR3 sequence is 13 residues long. Germline loops: CDR1 SGHNT, CDR2 YYREEE (reference sequence). This CDR3 is CASRPGTYSEQFF. The DNA of the CDR3 is TGTGCCAGCCGACCTGGGACCTACAGTGAGCAGTTCTTC. Combining the CDR3 with reference TRBV5-4 and TRBJ2-1 gives the whole variable domain ETGVTQSPTHLIKTRGQQVTLRCSSQSGHNTVSWYQQALGQGPQFIFQYYREEENGRGNFPPRFSGLQFPNYSSELNVNALELDDSALYLCASRPGTYSEQFFGPGTRLTVL.

There are a few counts of this clonotype. The gene calls are TRBV19 and TRBJ1-1, with TRBD1 matching 7 bases. The trim removed 2 bases at V and 7 bases at J, leaving 7 bases unmatched. The CDR3 is 14 residues long. Germline CDR1 LNHDA, CDR2 SQIVND (reference sequence). In nucleotides, the CDR3 is TGTGCCAGTAGTATATATGGCAGGGGGAGTGAAGCTTTCTTT. This translates into CASSIYGRGSEAFF.

This chain connects TRBV20-1 to TRBJ2-3, with TRBD2 identical over 8 bases. The CDR3 length is 16 residues. V lost 3 bases to trimming and J lost 1 base; unmatched junction nucleotides: 9. The V gene's germline CDR1 is DFQATT and CDR2 SNEGSKA (reference sequence). The CDR3 loop is CSASLIAGRGTDTQYF. CDR3 bases: TGCAGTGCTAGCCTTATAGCGGGGCGTGGCACAGATACGCAGTATTTT.

The genes are TRBV6-2 or TRBV6-3 and TRBJ2-1; 7 bases align to TRBD2. The trim removed 1 base at V and 5 bases at J, leaving 5 bases unmatched. Germline V gives CDR1 MNHEY, CDR2 SVGEGT. CDR3 length equals 15 residues. CDR3 protein: CASSYWGRAHNEQFF. In DNA form, the CDR3 reads TGTGCCAGCAGTTACTGGGGGAGGGCCCACAATGAGCAGTTCTTC.

The rearrangement uses TRBV28 and TRBJ1-6; TRBD1 might be the D (5 bases). The CDR3 is made up of 14 amino acids. V dropped 5 bases and J dropped 7 bases, with 12 bases sitting between them. Germline V CDR1 and CDR2: MDHEN, SYDVKM. For the CDR3, the DNA is TGTGCCAGCAGTGAAACAGGACTGAATTCACCCCTCCACTTT. It yields the protein CASSETGLNSPLHF.

The rearrangement links TRBV2 to TRBJ2-1; D perhaps matches TRBD1 (6 bases). This CDR3 is 11 amino acids long. V was cut by 3 bases and J by 15 bases, with 12 bases left in between. In germline, CDR1 is SNHLY, CDR2 FYNNEI. CDR3 coding DNA: TGTGCCAGCAGTGATACAGGGATACGGTTCTTC. Amino acids: CASSDTGIRFF. Full variable domain (missing parts from reference TRBV2 and TRBJ2-1): EPEVTQTPSHQVTQMGQEVILRCVPISNHLYFYWYRQILGQKVEFLVSFYNNEISEKSEIFDDQFSVERPDGSNFTLKIRSTKLEDSAMYFCASSDTGIRFFGPGTRLTVL.

The rearrangement uses TRBV28 and TRBJ1-1; D might be TRBD1 (5 bases). V lost 7 bases and J 4 bases, leaving 22 bases between the germline ends. The germline V gene has CDR1 MDHEN and CDR2 SYDVKM. The CDR3 length is 16 residues. CDR3 DNA sequence: TGTGCCAGCATTGGCGGGGCTTTCGATATGGGCACTGAAGCTTTCTTT. Amino acids: CASIGGAFDMGTEAFF.

The CDR3 DNA follows: TGTGCCAGCAGCCGCGCCGGGACTAGCTTCCCAGATACGCAGTATTTT. It specifies CASSRAGTSFPDTQYF. The chain carries TRBV28 and TRBJ2-3, with 9 positions matching TRBD2. Per germline, CDR1 MDHEN and CDR2 SYDVKM. The CDR3 length is 16 residues. The V and J ends lost 6 bases and 4 bases, in that order; junction bases with no gene match: 11.

This chain connects TRBV27 to TRBJ2-7; D uncertain. Per the germline V gene, CDR1 is MNHEY and CDR2 is SMNVEV (reference sequence). The CDR3 length is 14 residues. V was cut by 6 bases and J by 6 bases, with 18 bases left in between. The DNA of the CDR3 is TGTGCCAGCAGACCTTTTTCGCCTGGGTTCGAGCAGTACTTC. Amino acid sequence: CASRPFSPGFEQYF.

This clonotype was counted between two and nine times. The rearrangement uses TRBV7-9 and TRBJ1-6; D is possibly TRBD1 (5 bases). Per germline, CDR1 SEHNR and CDR2 FQNEAQ (reference sequence). This CDR3 has 15 residues. Trimming took 3 bases from V and 5 from J, leaving 11 bases between them. The CDR3 here is CASSFGRGNNSPLHF. For the CDR3, the DNA is TGTGCCAGCAGCTTCGGGAGGGGTAATAATTCACCCCTCCACTTT.

The genes are TRBV10-3 and TRBJ2-3, with D possibly being TRBD2 (5 bases). CDR1 is ENHRY, CDR2 SYGVKD, per germline. The CDR3 runs to 17 residues. V gave up 2 bases and J gave up 0 bases, with 15 bases separating them. The CDR3 DNA reads as TGTGCCATCAGTGAGCGGCAACTAGACGCTAGCACAGATACGCAGTATTTT. As protein: CAISERQLDASTDTQYF.

The V gene is TRBV25-1, the J gene TRBJ2-7, with D maybe TRBD2 (6 bases). Trimming pared 1 base from V and 1 base from J, leaving 11 bases between. The length of the CDR3 is 15 residues. Germline V gene data show CDR1 as MGHDK and CDR2 as SYGVNS. CDR3 DNA: TGTGCCAGCAGTGAATCCGGGAGCAGATCCTACGAGCAGTACTTC. Protein product: CASSESGSRSYEQYF.

The V gene is TRBV5-1, the J gene TRBJ2-7; tentatively, D is TRBD1 (5 bases). Germline V lookup: CDR1 SGHRS, CDR2 YFSETQ. V lost 1 base to trimming and J lost 2 bases, with 10 bases between them. The CDR3 length is 14 residues. The CDR3 bases are TGCGCCAGCAGCTTGAATTCACAGGCCTACGAGCAGTACTTC. It encodes CASSLNSQAYEQYF.

This chain connects TRBV7-3 to TRBJ2-1; TRBD1 aligns across 10 bases. The J segment lost 9 bases and the V segment lost 0 bases, leaving 5 bases of the junction unmatched. The germline V gene encodes CDR1 SGHTA and CDR2 FQGTGA. The CDR3 runs 15 residues. The CDR3 region has the DNA TGTGCCAGCAGCTTAACGGGACAGGGGTTGGGTGAGCAGTTCTTC. Translating it yields CASSLTGQGLGEQFF.

The genes are TRBV7-2 and TRBJ1-3; D is possibly TRBD1 (5 bases). Deletions cut 5 bases from V and 2 bases from J, with 13 bases between. CDR3 length: 15 residues. The V gene's germline CDR1 is SGHTA and CDR2 FQGNSA. This CDR3 is CASSQTGGTGNTIYF. DNA for the CDR3: TGTGCCAGCAGCCAAACCGGGGGTACTGGAAACACCATATATTTT.

The V gene is TRBV20-1, the J gene TRBJ2-7; 8 bases are shared with TRBD2. Germline V gene data show CDR1 as DFQATT and CDR2 as SNEGSKA (reference sequence). The CDR3 is 13 residues long. J was trimmed by 3 bases and V by 3 bases; bases with no gene match: 4. The CDR3 is CSASGRAVYEQYF. In nucleotides, the CDR3 is TGCAGTGCTAGCGGGAGGGCTGTCTACGAGCAGTACTTC.

The gene calls are TRBV7-3 and TRBJ2-3; a weak D match, TRBD1 (5 bases). Trimming cost V 2 bases and J 9 bases, with 15 bases left between them. CDR3 size: 14 residues. Per germline, CDR1 SGHTA and CDR2 FQGTGA. The CDR3 spells CASSLQGTGPTQYF. The CDR3 nucleotides are TGTGCCAGCAGCTTACAGGGCACCGGTCCGACGCAGTATTTT.

V gene TRBV20-1 combines with J gene TRBJ2-3, with 7 bases identical to TRBD2. With V trimmed by 3 bases and J by 1 base, 16 bases remained unmatched. The CDR3 has 18 amino acids. CDR1 is DFQATT, CDR2 SNEGSKA, per germline (reference sequence). The CDR3 DNA reads as TGCAGTGCTAGTGATTGGCGGGAGATCGGGTACGGCACAGATACGCAGTATTTT. Its protein product is CSASDWREIGYGTDTQYF.

The sample holds a few counts of this clonotype. The chain joins TRBV20-1 to TRBJ1-5; TRBD1 matches at 7 bases. The V gene's germline CDR1 is DFQATT and CDR2 SNEGSKA (reference sequence). The CDR3 extends over 16 amino acids. V was pared by 5 bases and J by 0 bases, with 10 bases of the junction left unmatched. This CDR3 is CSARLKQGNSNQPQHF. The CDR3 bases are TGCAGTGCTCGATTAAAACAGGGGAATAGCAATCAGCCCCAGCATTTT.

The chain has TRBV27 and TRBJ2-7; 12 bases line up with TRBD2. There are 18 residues in the CDR3. With 7 bases clipped from V and 4 bases from J, the junction kept 17 bases outside the gene matches. Looked up from germline, CDR1 is MNHEY and CDR2 is SMNVEV (reference sequence). This chain's CDR3 is CASISLSSGRADMYEQYF. The DNA for the CDR3 is TGTGCCAGCATTTCGCTTTCTAGCGGGAGGGCTGATATGTACGAGCAGTACTTC.

This clonotype was counted between two and nine times. The rearrangement links TRBV6-1 to TRBJ1-5; weak D call: TRBD1 (5 bases). Looked up from germline, CDR1 is MNHNS and CDR2 is SASEGT. V was cut by 7 bases and J by 0 bases, with 19 bases left in between. The CDR3 runs to 17 residues. CDR3 DNA: TGTGCCAGCACCGGAAAGGGGCGGGTTTATAGCAATCAGCCCCAGCATTTT. It encodes CASTGKGRVYSNQPQHF.